This entry concerns a single T cell receptor beta chain. This receptor's antigen is unknown. Base qualities were left out, and no much larger clone turns up one base away. The library was made by the immunoSEQ multiplex PCR assay. As for the original processing: A statistical classification framework was built for diagnosing cytomegalovirus status from the catalog of TCR beta chain sequences. TCRdb stores this immuneACCESS table with in-frame sequences only. Part of the clones is absent; in the studies checked, under half of the shortfall reflects unresolved V genes, and no reason is known for the rest. The V and J calls and clone size were taken over from that table, and D and trimming were inferred from the DNA. The sample includes more than 250,000 clones, with around 86% observed a single time. The top ten hold 0.84% of the sample. CDR1 and CDR2, looked up from the germline V gene (reference sequence), are SEHNR and FQNEAQ. Trimming removed 1 base from V and 0 bases from J, leaving 6 bases between the germline ends. The CDR3 runs 15 residues from the cysteine to the phenylalanine. The sequence is cut down to CDR3 DNA, 45 bases in frame from base 1.

This sample was included in a study of cytomegalovirus exposure and HLA in healthy donors (dated 2017 in TCRdb). About the investigation overall: According to a later analysis, one platform produced both the roughly 130 validation repertoires and the 670 or so repertoires of the first cohort. The study aimed to test whether signatures of past pathogen exposure could be identified by cataloging public T cell receptors. Along with the approximately 700-subject first cohort, a separate validation cohort of around 110 different subjects was used. To predict cytomegalovirus infection status, the study combined high-throughput TCR immunosequencing, statistical association of individual TCRs with disease status, and machine learning.

The research as a whole found: The authors suggested that the approach could potentially be extended to other disease states and immunological phenotypes. Three of the identified cytomegalovirus-associated TCR beta chains were confirmed in vitro to be specific for cytomegalovirus antigens. The study gave a list of roughly 150 TCR beta chains associated with cytomegalovirus. All 120 or so repertoires were used to score co-occurrence in the validation cohort in a later analysis, because that analysis had no HLA typing for the cohort. Most TCR sequences were seen in very few donors, while some public TCRs were found in many individuals. Cytomegalovirus status was reported to be diagnosed by the classifier with high specificity and sensitivity in both the original and validation cohorts. Subsequent analysis determined that TCRs grouped into clusters in the first cohort also showed a tendency toward co-occurrence across the roughly 110 validation repertoires, and 94% of cluster scores exceeded 0.

The donors were included in the validation cohort of 120 subjects, a group kept apart from the approximately 700-subject first cohort. Sequencing was done on a sample of PBMCs. The clonotype originates from a woman aged 18-29 years in good health and CMV-seronegative. The chain is made from TRBV7-9 and TRBJ1-4, with the D segment identity uncertain. The nucleotide sequence reads TGTGCCAGCAGCTTAGACGGGGCAACTAATGAAAAACTGTTTTTT. Its product reads: CASSLDGATNEKLFF. Full variable domain (CDR3 extended with the reference TRBV7-9 and TRBJ1-4 proteins): DTGVSQNPRHKITKRGQNVTFRCDPISEHNRLYWYRQTLGQGPEFLTYFQNEAQLEKSRLLSDRFSAERPKGSFSTLEIQRTEQGDSAMYLCASSLDGATNEKLFFGSGTQLSVL.